This is a list of T cell receptor beta chains from one sample in a study of preoperative IRX-2 immunotherapy in early breast cancer. The repertoire was sequenced with immunoSEQ multiplex PCR; TCRdb's copy has only in-frame clones and lacks some. The top ten clones hold more than 1.5% of a sample with 35,000 to 50,000 clones, about 95% of them seen once. The material was tumor tissue, obtained after IRX-2 immunotherapy. The receptors were gathered from a human donor with breast cancer. CDR3s include the opening cysteine and the closing phenylalanine or tryptophan. The D gene is left open where the match is weak. The size entry is marked missing in some rows and otherwise reads once, few, many or a size class.

size,J,D,length,V,CDR3,DNA
once,TRBJ2-7,NA,13,TRBV18,CASSPSAAYEQYF,TGTGCCAGCTCACCTAGCGCCGCCTACGAGCAGTACTTC
NA,TRBJ2-1,NA,17,TRBV18,CASSPPSGSLLLGEQFF,TGTGCCAGCTCACCTCCAAGTGGGTCATTGTTGCTCGGTGAGCAGTTCTTC
NA,TRBJ2-7,NA,15,TRBV5-1,CASSLQPDELDEQYF,TGCGCCAGCAGCTTGCAGCCAGACGAACTAGACGAGCAGTACTTC
NA,TRBJ2-6,TRBD1,18,TRBV28,CASSLLGTGGTGANVLTF,TGTGCCAGCAGTTTACTTGGGACAGGGGGAACTGGGGCCAACGTCCTGACTTTC
NA,TRBJ2-1,TRBD2,16,TRBV4-3,CASSQVSGGVYNEQFF,TGCGCCAGCAGCCAAGTTAGCGGGGGGGTCTACAATGAGCAGTTCTTC
once,TRBJ2-3,NA,13,TRBV6-5,CASRRTSTDTQYF,TGTGCCAGCAGAAGGACTAGCACAGATACGCAGTATTTT
NA,TRBJ2-1,NA,14,TRBV15,CATSGGGSYNEQFF,TGTGCCACCAGTGGTGGGGGCTCCTACAATGAGCAGTTCTTC
NA,TRBJ1-1,NA,13,TRBV19,CASSILADTEAFF,TGTGCCAGTAGTATCCTTGCCGACACTGAAGCTTTCTTT
NA,TRBJ1-1,NA,13,TRBV6-5,CASSYSRGTEAFF,TGTGCCAGCAGTTACTCACGGGGCACTGAAGCTTTCTTT
NA,TRBJ2-1,TRBD2,17,TRBV7-9,CASSPVPWRGEYNEQFF,TGTGCCAGCAGCCCCGTCCCATGGCGGGGGGAATACAATGAGCAGTTCTTC
once,TRBJ2-1,TRBD2,15,TRBV27,CASSPSGTNNNEQFF,TGTGCCAGCAGCCCTAGCGGGACTAATAACAATGAGCAGTTCTTC
NA,TRBJ1-2,TRBD1,15,TRBV7-2,CASSSQMGQAYGYTF,TGTGCCAGCAGCTCCCAGATGGGACAGGCGTACGGCTACACCTTC
NA,TRBJ2-7,NA,15,TRBV5-1,CASSLAVPPAYEQYF,TGCGCCAGCAGCTTGGCCGTCCCCCCGGCCTACGAGCAGTACTTC
NA,TRBJ2-2,NA,16,TRBV4-3,CASSLAVIVNTGELFF,TGCGCCAGCAGCCTGGCCGTTATTGTGAACACCGGGGAGCTGTTTTTT
NA,TRBJ2-1,TRBD1,13,TRBV18,CASSLDRGNEQFF,TGTGCCAGCTCACTGGACAGGGGAAATGAGCAGTTCTTC
NA,TRBJ2-7,TRBD2,17,TRBV9,CASSVLPSGGSGYEQYF,TGTGCCAGCAGCGTTCTCCCTAGCGGGGGTTCGGGGTACGAGCAGTACTTC